The TCR beta chain under discussion was sequenced for a study of shared clonotypes between healthy human individuals. Positive CCR7 selection of CD45RO-negative cells yielded the naive CD8 cells, and terminally differentiated effector memory CD45RA+ cells were excluded. Assay used: immunoSEQ multiplex PCR; TCRdb lists only in-frame clones, some missing. The sample carries over 2 million clones, over 85% recorded once. This TCR was recovered from a young man in good health. What was sequenced was naive CD8+ T cells sorted from blood.

The CDR3 sequence is CSVASGYTF. CDR3 DNA sequence: TGCAGCGTTGCTTCTGGCTACACCTTC. The V and J genes are TRBV29-1 and TRBJ1-2; no clear D. With 4 bases removed from V and 7 bases from J, the gap between germline ends came to 4 bases. In germline, CDR1 is SQVTM, CDR2 ANQGSEA. CDR3 length equals 9 residues.